This entry is about one T cell receptor (beta chain). The entry originates in a study of long-term antiretroviral therapy in people with HIV. Trimming at V came to 5 bases and at J to 4 bases, leaving 3 bases not matched to a gene. This CDR3 has 12 amino acids. CDR1 is SQVTM and CDR2 is ANQGSEA in the germline V gene. Survey-level resolution applied to immunoSEQ assay v3.0. Clones were read by immunoSEQ multiplex PCR, and TCRdb kept only the in-frame ones, dropping some. The sample yields about 16,000 clones, 70% to 90% seen once. In the United States, treatment was given to all participants with HIV. Sequenced material: unsorted PBMCs, taken 0.5 years after starting antiretroviral therapy. This TCR was recovered from a woman in her 40s with HIV. V usage is TRBV29-1 and J usage is TRBJ2-7; 9 nucleotides line up with TRBD2. The CDR3 here is CSVCLAGYEQYF. The CDR3 nucleotides are TGCAGCGTTTGCCTAGCGGGGTACGAGCAGTACTTC.